The clone carrying this T cell receptor (beta chain) was seen only a few times. Its antigen remains unknown. V was shortened by 3 bases and J by 0 bases, with 6 bases between the two germline ends. The germline CDR1 and CDR2 sequences are MNHEY and SVGEGT. The CDR3 has 15 residues. These data are taken from a study of T-cell reconstitution after alpha-beta-depleted transplantation in children. Unique molecular identifiers were built into the TCRbeta library. TCRdb independently ran MiXCR on the PCR reads; one entry per CDR3 protein. The sample holds a few hundred thousand distinct CDR3 sequences, roughly 25% seen once. Study results and caveats: There were some patients whose high TCRbeta diversity at day 60 came from surviving recipient T cells and thymic progenitors. At the one-year point after transplant, T-cell counts and TCRbeta diversity were found to come mostly from T cells that had been newly produced. About two months after transplant, alpha-beta T cells reportedly came from several hundred expanded graft clones.

The sample here was PBMCs, mostly from graft donor cells, taken 180 days after TCRalphabeta/CD19-depleted stem cell transplant. The V gene is TRBV6-2 or TRBV6-3, the J gene TRBJ2-6; D is undetermined. This clonotype was sampled from a male patient aged 10 to 17 who had a stem cell transplant for acute lymphoblastic leukemia, so the T cells may come from the graft donor. CDR3 DNA: TGTGCCAGCAGTTATGGGGTCTCTGGGGCCAACGTCCTGACTTTC. Its translation: CASSYGVSGANVLTF.